Sequencing of this T cell receptor (beta chain) was carried out in a study of T cells in Graves' hyperthyroidism and ophthalmopathy (dated by TCRdb to about 2019). For context, the study as a whole: Peripheral blood samples were taken at the time of initial diagnosis, prior to any treatment. A discovery cohort of roughly 96 patients, approximately 45 with Graves' ophthalmopathy and 57 with stable Graves' hyperthyroidism, was used to find distinguishing TCR V-J signatures. Whether ophthalmopathy could be predicted prospectively was tested in an independent validation cohort made up of 18 to 20 hyperthyroidism patients plus 17 patients who later progressed to ophthalmopathy. The 90 or so discovery patients were randomly split 7:3 into training and test sets. In addition, the study compared T-cell repertoires in thyroid tissue and in blood from several Graves' hyperthyroidism patients. After sampling, hyperthyroidism patients received methimazole starting at 30 mg daily, and ophthalmopathy patients received high-dose intravenous methylprednisolone. According to the paper, TCR Vbeta CDR3 sequencing was carried out on about 140 peripheral blood samples, which came from under 50 ophthalmopathy, fewer than 80 hyperthyroidism and approximately 17 progressor patients.

Findings and caveats that apply to the study as a whole: Most expanded thyroid clonotypes (frequency above 0.001) were also found in blood, which suggests that blood repertoires may mirror thyroid immune responses. In validation, the model predicted progression to ophthalmopathy a median of approximately 6.6 months before onset, with roughly 68% sensitivity and roughly 72% specificity. Sample size was not statistically predetermined, and blinding of investigators to group allocation was not performed. Ophthalmopathy was separated from stable hyperthyroidism by a 13 V-J signature model, with around 88% sensitivity and 81% to 83% specificity obtained in cross-validation and 80%/75% obtained in testing.

The CDR3 spans 17 residues, from the cysteine through the phenylalanine. The CDR3 DNA has 51 bases and is translated from base 1. CDR1 SGHVS and CDR2 FQNEAQ were looked up in the germline V gene. At the junction V is shortened by 0 bases and J by 2 bases; bases outside the gene matches: 8. Amplification of TCR beta CDR3 regions was carried out from RNA transcripts. The first round of RT-PCR for the TCR CDR3 was performed with the HTBI primer set and the Qiagen OneStep RT-PCR kit. A second multiplex PCR round built the libraries, followed by size selection and purification. Sequencing of the libraries was done on an Illumina HiSeq2000 using paired-end 100 bp reads. The source study handled its data this way. SOAPnuke was used to process the raw data, throwing out any read that contained adapters or uncalled bases, had a mean Phred below 15, or lacked an exact constant-primer or identifier match. COPE v1.2.5 was used to merge the high-quality paired reads, and each unique nucleotide sequence was defined as a clonotype. MiTCR v1.1 was used to align the clonotypes against IMGT TRBV, TRBD and TRBJ reference segments. The analysis included only V-J combinations with a frequency above 0.0001, which together covered roughly 99% of the repertoires. The TCS score was defined as F50 (clonal expansion) divided by E x V (chaos), with BLOSUM62-based TCRdist calculated between CDR3 peptides within each V-J. Welch's t-statistics and random forest reduced around 520 V-J features to 10 to 15, which were used in a naive Bayes classifier (R e1071). The public reads were quality trimmed at Q25 with fastp and then assembled into clones with MiXCR by TCRdb, keeping productive beta chains. Duplicate CDR3 protein sequences are folded into a single record with the most common DNA and genes. TCRdb, not the authors, supplied the V and J calls. Here the sample has about 740,000 distinct CDR3 sequences; 14% occur a single time. In total, the top ten clones hold roughly 10% of the sample.

Stable Graves' hyperthyroidism was defined as the absence of progression to ophthalmopathy over 18 months of follow-up. The hyperthyroidism patients were between 18 and 65 years old and newly diagnosed, with a disease duration of less than 2 months. Any patient with an uncontrolled infection, another autoimmune disease, pregnancy or lactation was excluded. Diagnoses were established on the basis of clinical symptoms, serum thyroxine and TRAb, thyroid ultrasound, and orbital computed tomography. Ficoll-Paque density gradient centrifugation was used to isolate PBMCs from about 9 ml of fresh peripheral blood. Trizol reagent was used to extract total RNA, and RNA quality was then checked on an Agilent 2100 Bioanalyzer. This clonotype was seen repeatedly, ten times or more. This clone's antigen is unknown. Base qualities are not recorded, but no much larger clone differs from it by a single base.

The sequence is built from TRBV7-8 and TRBJ2-7; 9 central nucleotides agree with TRBD2. What was sequenced was blood. This clonotype was obtained from a woman between 18 and 29 years old with Graves' hyperthyroidism. The CDR3 here reads CASSLAPVLAGAYEQYF. The nucleotide sequence reads TGTGCCAGCAGCTTAGCTCCCGTTTTAGCGGGGGCCTACGAGCAGTACTTC. Extended through the reference TRBV7-8 and TRBJ2-7 proteins, this CDR3 yields the full variable domain: GAGVSQSPRYKVAKRGQDVALRCDPISGHVSLFWYQQALGQGPEFLTYFQNEAQLDKSGLPSDRFFAERPEGSVSTLKIQRTQQEDSAVYLCASSLAPVLAGAYEQYFGPGTRLTVT.